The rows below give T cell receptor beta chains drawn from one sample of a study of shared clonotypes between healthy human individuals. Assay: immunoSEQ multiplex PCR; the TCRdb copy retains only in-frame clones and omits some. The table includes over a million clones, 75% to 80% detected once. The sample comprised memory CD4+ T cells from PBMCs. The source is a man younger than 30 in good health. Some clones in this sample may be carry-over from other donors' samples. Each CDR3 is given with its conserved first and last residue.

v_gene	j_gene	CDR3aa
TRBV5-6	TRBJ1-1	CASSVVGFATEAFF
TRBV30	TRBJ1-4	CAWRPWDNNNEKLFF
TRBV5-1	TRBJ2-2	CASSLGRLSGIRNTGELFF
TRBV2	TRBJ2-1	CASSEDRAGNEQFF
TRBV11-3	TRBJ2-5	CASSLGGAQETQYF
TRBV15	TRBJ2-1	CATSRESAGNNEQFF
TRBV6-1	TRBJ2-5	CASSRTSGWETQYF
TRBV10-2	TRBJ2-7	CASSEARPVDRGSNEQYF
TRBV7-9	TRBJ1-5	CASSSPGQGAGQPQHF
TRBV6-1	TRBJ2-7	CASTETIAYEQYF
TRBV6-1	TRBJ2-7	CASSGGGLEAEQYF
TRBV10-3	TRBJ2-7	CAISESGGNEQYF
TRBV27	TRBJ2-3	CASSEDRGRFFPDTQYF
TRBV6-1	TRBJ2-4	CASSGPGRDIQYF